This is a list of T cell receptor beta chains from one sample in a study. Each CDR3 protein gets one entry after TCRdb re-called the RT-PCR reads with MiXCR. The sample carries approximately 720,000 distinct CDR3 sequences, more than 13% recorded once. Source material: memory CD4+ T cells from blood. Receptor source: a female donor in good health, serving as a healthy control. The CDR3 runs from the conserved cysteine through the conserved F or W. D genes are given only for firm matches. Expanded clones get a size class; other rows say once, few or many, or leave the size out.

V gene,J gene,D gene,clone size,CDR3 DNA,CDR3 protein
TRBV4-2,TRBJ2-1,-,-,TGTGCCAGCAGCCAAGTTGAACTAGCCAATGAGCAGTTCTTC,CASSQVELANEQFF
TRBV2,TRBJ2-3,-,-,TGTGCCAGCAAACTAGAGAGCACAGATACGCAGTATTTT,CASKLESTDTQYF
TRBV20-1,TRBJ1-6,-,many,TGCAGTGCCCTAAGGACAGTAGGGTTTAATTCACCCCTCCACTTT,CSALRTVGFNSPLHF
TRBV20-1,TRBJ2-3,-,few,TGCAGTGCTGCGCCCTTGCGCGGATCCTTAGGGAACACAGATACGCAGTATTTT,CSAAPLRGSLGNTDTQYF
TRBV30,TRBJ2-3,-,few,TGTGCCCTTAACCCGGGCTCAGGGTCAGATACGCAGTATTTT,CALNPGSGSDTQYF
TRBV7-9,TRBJ2-1,TRBD1,many,TGTGCCAGCAGCCGGCACTCCGGGACAGCAAACAATGAGCAGTTCTTC,CASSRHSGTANNEQFF
TRBV9,TRBJ2-1,-,-,TGTGCCAGCAGCGTAGCGGGAGCGTTTGAGCAGTTCTTC,CASSVAGAFEQFF
TRBV7-2,TRBJ2-3,TRBD1,-,TGTGCCAGCAGCCCCCGGGCCCTGGGACAGGGTAGTTATACGCAGTATTTT,CASSPRALGQGSYTQYF
TRBV5-4,TRBJ2-1,TRBD2,-,TGTGCCAGCAGCGCAGGTAGCGGGAGCTCCTACAATGAGCAGTTCTTC,CASSAGSGSSYNEQFF
TRBV12-5,TRBJ2-1,TRBD2,few,TGTGCTAGTGGTTTGGGGCTAGCGGAGTACAATGAGCAGTTCTTC,CASGLGLAEYNEQFF
TRBV20-1,TRBJ2-7,TRBD2,many,TGCAGTGCTGTAACCATACCCCGCGGGACTAGCTCGTACGAGCAGTACTTC,CSAVTIPRGTSSYEQYF
TRBV6-2/TRBV6-3,TRBJ2-1,TRBD2,-,TGTGCCAGCAGTTACAGCGGGAGGAGGGCCCATGAGCAGTTCTTC,CASSYSGRRAHEQFF
TRBV12-3/TRBV12-4,TRBJ1-5,-,many,TGTGCCAGCAGTTTAGAAAGGGGGGGCAATCAGCCCCAGCATTTT,CASSLERGGNQPQHF
TRBV6-5,TRBJ2-4,-,few,TGTGCCAGCAGGAGGGCACCCAAAAACATTCAGTACTTC,CASRRAPKNIQYF
TRBV6-6,TRBJ2-1,-,-,TGTGCCTCCCAAACCCCGTACAATGAGCAGTTCTTC,CASQTPYNEQFF
TRBV5-1,TRBJ1-3,-,many,TGCGCCAGCAGCTTGTCCGGGACCCGCTCTGGAAACACCATATATTTT,CASSLSGTRSGNTIYF
TRBV20-1,TRBJ2-7,TRBD2,-,TGCAGTGCTAGTCGTAGCGGGAGGTTCATGGGCGAGCAGTACTTC,CSASRSGRFMGEQYF
TRBV7-9,TRBJ1-1,-,-,TGTGCCAGCAGCGCCCCTAGGGGTGTCCAGGGGAGTTCCACTGAAGCTTTCTTT,CASSAPRGVQGSSTEAFF
TRBV5-4,TRBJ1-2,-,-,TGTGCCAGCAGCTTGGACAGCTACCTGTATGGCTACACCTTC,CASSLDSYLYGYTF
TRBV9,TRBJ2-7,TRBD1,many,TGTGCCAGCAGCGCCCGACAGGGCTCCTACGAGCAGTACTTC,CASSARQGSYEQYF
TRBV10-1,TRBJ2-3,-,-,TGCGCCAGCAGTGAGTCACAGCAGCACGACACAGATACGCAGTATTTT,CASSESQQHDTDTQYF
TRBV3-1,TRBJ2-3,-,once,TGTGCCAGCAGCCAAGATTTGGCGGACCCGGCGTTTTTCGAATCTAGCACAGATACGCAGTATTTT,CASSQDLADPAFFESSTDTQYF
TRBV5-6,TRBJ2-3,TRBD2,-,TGTGCCAGCAGCCGTGGACTAGCGGGAGTAGGAGATACGCAGTATTTT,CASSRGLAGVGDTQYF
TRBV3-1,TRBJ2-7,TRBD2,many,TGTGCCAGCAGCCAAGCCCCGGGACTAGCGAGGGAGCAGTACTTC,CASSQAPGLAREQYF
TRBV10-1,TRBJ2-1,TRBD2,many,TGCGCCAGCAGTGAGTCGGGACTAGGTAGCAATGAGCAGTTCTTC,CASSESGLGSNEQFF
TRBV6-1,TRBJ1-4,TRBD1,-,TGTGCCAGCAGGGATCAGGGGGCAACTAATGAAAAACTGTTTTTT,CASRDQGATNEKLFF
TRBV10-3,TRBJ2-5,TRBD1,-,TGTGCCATCGGGACAGGGGAGACCCAGTACTTC,CAIGTGETQYF
TRBV20-1,TRBJ2-3,-,-,TGCAGTGCTGGGCGCGGGGTGTCTACGCAGTATTTT,CSAGRGVSTQYF
TRBV20-1,TRBJ1-5,-,few,TGCAGTGCTAGTGCCCGAGGTAGCAATCAGCCCCAGCATTTT,CSASARGSNQPQHF
TRBV5-1,TRBJ2-7,-,many,TGCGCCAGCAGCTTGGGTCAGGGGCTGGACGAGCAGTACTTC,CASSLGQGLDEQYF
TRBV18,TRBJ2-5,TRBD2,few,TGTGCCAGCTCACCACGAATGATAGCGGGGGTCGGAGAGACCCAGTACTTC,CASSPRMIAGVGETQYF
TRBV20-1,TRBJ1-3,-,-,TGCAGTGTTAGTTTCAGGGCTGGAAACACCATATATTTT,CSVSFRAGNTIYF
TRBV9,TRBJ2-2,-,-,TGTGCCAGCAGCGCTGCCGGCGGGGAGCTGTTTTTT,CASSAAGGELFF
TRBV9,TRBJ2-1,-,-,TGTGCCAGCAGCGAAGCAATGGGTGGGGCTCTCAATGAGCAGTTCTTC,CASSEAMGGALNEQFF
TRBV6-2/TRBV6-3,TRBJ2-1,-,-,TGTGCCAGCAGGGTCGGGATTTACAATGAGCAGTTCTTC,CASRVGIYNEQFF
TRBV10-3,TRBJ1-5,-,many,TGTGCCATCAGTTTAGACCGTGATCAGCCCCAGCATTTT,CAISLDRDQPQHF
TRBV20-1,TRBJ1-5,-,many,TGCAGTGCTAGAGATCAGGGAGAGCAGCCCCAGCATTTT,CSARDQGEQPQHF
TRBV18,TRBJ1-2,TRBD1,-,TGTGCCAGCTCACCGACAGGGGTTTCAAGTGGCTACACCTTC,CASSPTGVSSGYTF
TRBV12-3/TRBV12-4,TRBJ1-1,-,few,TGTGCCAGCAGTCGTACCAACCCTTGGAACACTGAAGCTTTCTTT,CASSRTNPWNTEAFF
TRBV6-5,TRBJ1-5,TRBD1,-,TGTGCCAGCAGTTCCTTTGGACAGGGGGATCAGGAGCCCCAGCATTTT,CASSSFGQGDQEPQHF
TRBV20-1,TRBJ2-3,TRBD2,few,TGCAGTGGGACTAGCGACACAGATACGCAGTATTTT,CSGTSDTDTQYF
TRBV12-3/TRBV12-4,TRBJ1-2,-,many,TGTGCCAGCACCGAATGGGGGTTCAATTCTGGCTACACCTTC,CASTEWGFNSGYTF
TRBV3-1,TRBJ2-2,-,many,TGTGCCAGCACCCAAGATATGGGTGACGGGGAGCTGTTTTTT,CASTQDMGDGELFF
TRBV24-1,TRBJ1-1,-,-,TGTGCCACCAGTGCCCCCCAGGACACTGAAGCTTTCTTT,CATSAPQDTEAFF
TRBV12-3/TRBV12-4,TRBJ2-7,-,few,TGTGCCAGCAGTGGAACCGGGCCTTCGCGAATCAAGCACTTC,CASSGTGPSRIKHF
TRBV20-1,TRBJ2-7,TRBD2,-,TGCAGTGCCTCCCAGGGAGCGGGAGGCACCTACGAGCAGTACTTC,CSASQGAGGTYEQYF
TRBV24-1,TRBJ2-7,-,-,TGTGCCACCAGTGAGCCGACTGGACTACGTGGGCAGTACTTC,CATSEPTGLRGQYF
TRBV4-3,TRBJ1-1,-,-,TGCGCCAGCAGCCAAATTGGGGGGAGGACTGAAGCTTTCTTT,CASSQIGGRTEAFF
TRBV7-9,TRBJ2-7,TRBD2,-,TGTGCCAGCAGCCCAGGACTAGCGGGTTTGCAGTACTTC,CASSPGLAGLQYF
TRBV25-1,TRBJ1-1,TRBD1,few,TGTGCCAGCAGTGGACAGGGTTGGGGCACTGAAGCTTTCTTT,CASSGQGWGTEAFF
TRBV4-2,TRBJ2-2,TRBD2,few,TGTGCCAGCAGCCAACCGATAGCGGGAGCCGGGGCCGGGGAGCTGTTTTTT,CASSQPIAGAGAGELFF
TRBV24-1,TRBJ2-3,TRBD1,-,TGTGCCACCAGTGACCGGGACAGGGGCGCGACAGATACGCAGTATTTT,CATSDRDRGATDTQYF
TRBV29-1,TRBJ2-1,TRBD2,few,TGCAGCGTTGAAGGACGGGCGGGAGGCCTTCGCAATGAGCAGTTCTTC,CSVEGRAGGLRNEQFF
TRBV27,TRBJ2-7,TRBD1,-,TGTGCCAGCAGGCTGAGGGGACAGGGGGTAGGCGAGCAGTACTTC,CASRLRGQGVGEQYF
TRBV3-1,TRBJ2-5,-,few,TGTGCCAGCAGCCAAGTCCCCTCTCTGTACTTC,CASSQVPSLYF
TRBV5-1,TRBJ1-5,-,-,TGCGCCAGCAGCCCCTATTTGGGTCAGCCCCAGCATTTT,CASSPYLGQPQHF